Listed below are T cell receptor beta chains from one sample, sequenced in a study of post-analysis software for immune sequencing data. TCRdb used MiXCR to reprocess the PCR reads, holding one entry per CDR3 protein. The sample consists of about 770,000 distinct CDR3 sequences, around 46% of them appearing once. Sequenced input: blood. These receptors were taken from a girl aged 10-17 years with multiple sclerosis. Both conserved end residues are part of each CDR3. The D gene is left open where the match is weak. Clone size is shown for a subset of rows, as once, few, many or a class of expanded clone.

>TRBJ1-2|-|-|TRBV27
CASSLSRTDYGYTF
TGTGCCAGCAGTTTATCCCGGACCGACTATGGCTACACCTTC
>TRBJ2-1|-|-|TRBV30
CAWSLGTAMMNEQFF
TGTGCCTGGAGTCTAGGGACGGCCATGATGAATGAGCAGTTCTTC
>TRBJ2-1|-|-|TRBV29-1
CSVEVGGEQFF
TGCAGCGTGGAGGTGGGTGGTGAGCAGTTCTTC
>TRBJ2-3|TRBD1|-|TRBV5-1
CASSLAGQGAGDTQYF
TGCGCCAGCAGCTTGGCCGGACAGGGGGCAGGAGATACGCAGTATTTT
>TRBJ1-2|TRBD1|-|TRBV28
CASSVGGGSHYTF
TGTGCCAGCAGCGTAGGGGGCGGCTCTCACTACACCTTC
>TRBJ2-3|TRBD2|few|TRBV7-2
CASSLSSGRRSDTQYF
TGTGCCAGCAGCTTGAGTAGCGGGAGGAGGTCAGATACGCAGTATTTT
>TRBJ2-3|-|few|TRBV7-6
CASSHDRGFSTDTQYF
TGTGCCAGCAGCCATGATCGGGGGTTCAGCACAGATACGCAGTATTTT
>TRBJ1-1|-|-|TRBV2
CASSVGRRDTEAFF
TGTGCCAGCAGTGTCGGGAGGAGAGACACTGAAGCTTTCTTT
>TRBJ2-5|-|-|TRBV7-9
CASRSGQTQETQYF
TGTGCCAGCAGATCCGGACAGACGCAAGAGACCCAGTACTTC
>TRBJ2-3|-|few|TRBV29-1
CSVSIGTATDTQYF
TGCAGCGTCTCAATCGGGACTGCAACAGATACGCAGTATTTT